The source of this T cell receptor beta chain is a study of a mutant IDH1 vaccine in newly diagnosed glioma. For this clone: What it binds is unknown.

Method: immunoSEQ multiplex PCR; TCRdb's copy keeps in-frame clones and lacks some. This sample has about 82,000 clones; roughly 85% occur once, and the top ten carry around 2%. The V and J ends lost 4 bases and 2 bases respectively, with 11 bases between them. The germline V gene has CDR1 LGHNA and CDR2 YNFKEQ. The CDR3 covers 14 residues. The time point is: week 23, last vaccination. In every dose of vaccine, 300 ug of mutant IDH1 20-mer peptide was given alongside topical imiquimod. The study enrolled donors with new WHO grade 3 or 4 IDH1-mutant, ATRX-lost astrocytomas. This sample comprised PBMCs, obtained from a glioma patient whose treatment included an IDH1 peptide vaccine. V gene TRBV4-2 combines with J gene TRBJ1-2; D is unresolved. This receptor was obtained from a man aged 30 to 45 with glioma. Some clones in this sample may be carry-over from other donors' samples. The CDR3 DNA reads as TGTGCCAGCAGCCGGGGTAGCATAAACTATGGCTACACCTTC. Its protein is CASSRGSINYGYTF.